This T cell receptor (beta chain) derives from a study of CD8 T cells in Susac syndrome. Looking at the study overall: When blood was drawn, patients with Susac syndrome were on intravenous immunoglobulin alone, on corticosteroids, or therapy-naive.

Reverse transcription of roughly 0.5 to 1 ug RNA was carried out with random hexamers. Amplification of TCR beta CDR3 by immunoSEQ multiplex PCR spanned 54 Vbeta and 13 Jbeta. From the immunoSEQ multiplex PCR reads, TCRdb called clonotypes with MiXCR, one entry per CDR3 protein. The sample includes about 100,000 distinct CDR3 sequences, 95% seen only once; the top ten take 0.3%. The CDR3 runs to 14 residues. Trimming left V 4 bases short and J 3 bases short, with 14 bases between. The V gene's germline CDR1 is SGHDT and CDR2 YYEEEE. While CD8+ and CD4+ T cells were isolated negatively, TEMRA cells were enriched by FACS.

This rearrangement joins TRBV5-6 to TRBJ2-7; D unresolved. The sequencing input was CD8+ T cells from PBMCs. The origin of this receptor is a human donor with Susac syndrome. CDR3 sequence: CASSPGGGFYEQYF. CDR3 bases: TGTGCCAGCAGCCCGGGCGGCGGCTTCTACGAGCAGTACTTC. Supplemented by reference TRBV5-6 and TRBJ2-7, the full variable domain reads DAGVTQSPTHLIKTRGQQVTLRCSPKSGHDTVSWYQQALGQGPQFIFQYYEEEERQRGNFPDRFSGHQFPNYSSELNVNALLLGDSALYLCASSPGGGFYEQYFGPGTRLTVT.